The clone carrying this TCR beta chain was seen repeatedly, ten times or more. These data come from a study of human T cells and chemical hapten exposure. Regarding time point: patch test 1, 2 weeks after DPC sensitization. The treatment was: therapeutic diphenylcyclopropenone sensitization with weekly scalp DPC. MiXCR, run by TCRdb on the RACE reads, gives a single entry per CDR3 protein. The data contain approximately 400,000 distinct CDR3 sequences, nearly 5% of them singletons. CDR3 length: 16 residues. V shed 0 bases and J 4 bases; nucleotides not matched to a gene: 8. CDR1 ENHRY and CDR2 SYGVKD come from the germline V gene.

The sample in question was whole blood, obtained in connection with sensitization to the hapten diphenylcyclopropenone (DPC). The J gene is TRBJ2-7, the V gene TRBV10-3, with TRBD2 matching over 8 bases. The TCR comes from a woman between 45 and 65 years old with alopecia areata. Some clones in this sample may be carry-over from other donors' samples. The CDR3 protein is CAISESRPGGGYEQYF. In DNA form, the CDR3 reads TGTGCCATCAGTGAGTCCCGACCCGGGGGGGGTTACGAGCAGTACTTC.